The 13 T cell receptor beta chains below were found in one sample sequenced in a study of T cell repertoires in cytomegalovirus infection. Via MiXCR, TCRdb re-called the reads, giving one row per CDR3 protein. The table has 250,000 or so distinct CDR3 sequences, about 17% seen once. The sample was CD8+ T cells from PBMCs. The source is a human donor in good health (CMV status not recorded). Some clones in this sample may be carry-over from other donors' samples.

The V and J genes are TRBV6-6 and TRBJ1-2; D not certain. Between the trimmed V and J ends, which lost 2 bases and 0 bases, there was a span of 10 bases. In germline, CDR1 is MNHNY, CDR2 SVGAGI (reference sequence). This CDR3 contains 15 residues. The CDR3 region has the DNA TGTGCCAGCAGTTACCTGGCCGCAGCTAACTATGGCTACACCTTC. As protein: CASSYLAAANYGYTF.

This clonotype was counted between two and nine times. This rearrangement joins TRBV4-3 to TRBJ1-2; 8 bases map to TRBD1. Per germline, CDR1 LGHNA and CDR2 YSLEER. The V gene end was trimmed by 3 bases and the J gene end by 5 bases; junction bases not matched to a gene: 5. This CDR3 contains 14 residues. The CDR3: CASSQGQATYGYTF. CDR3 sequence (DNA): TGCGCCAGCAGCCAGGGACAGGCTACGTATGGCTACACCTTC.

Only a few counts were recorded for this clonotype. The chain joins TRBV11-2 to TRBJ2-1, with a weak D call TRBD2 (7 bases). The CDR3 consists of 15 residues. Per the germline V gene, CDR1 is SGHAT and CDR2 is FQNNGV. V lost 1 base and J 8 bases, leaving 15 bases between the germline ends. CDR3 protein: CASSLAAGAGDEQFF. CDR3 nucleotide sequence: TGTGCCAGCAGCTTAGCGGCGGGGGCGGGGGATGAGCAGTTCTTC.

This rearrangement joins TRBV6-6 to TRBJ2-6, with D perhaps TRBD1 (6 bases). The germline V and J ends were trimmed by 1 base and 2 bases, with 24 bases remaining between them. The CDR3 has 21 residues. Germline V gene data show CDR1 as MNHNY and CDR2 as SVGAGI (reference sequence). The CDR3 region is CASSYFPSPLGTRAGANVLTF. DNA of the CDR3: TGTGCCAGCAGTTACTTCCCTAGCCCGTTAGGGACAAGGGCTGGGGCCAACGTCCTGACTTTC.

This rearrangement joins TRBV9 to TRBJ2-5; 10 bases align to TRBD2. This CDR3 is built from 15 residues. Germline values: CDR1 SGDLS, CDR2 YYNGEE. With V trimmed by 2 bases and J by 5 bases, 6 bases remained unmatched. The CDR3 nucleotides are TGTGCCAGCAGCGTTGCTAGCGGGGGAGGGGAGACCCAGTACTTC. Translated: CASSVASGGGETQYF.

This clonotype was seen ten or more times. The chain recombines TRBV4-1 with TRBJ1-1, with D perhaps matching TRBD1 (6 bases). V was trimmed by 1 base and J by 0 bases, leaving 15 bases between them. In germline, CDR1 is MGHRA, CDR2 YSYEKL. This CDR3 spans 17 amino acids. CDR3 amino acids: CASSQGDHGTLNTEAFF. In nucleotides, the CDR3 is TGCGCCAGCAGCCAAGGTGACCACGGGACATTGAACACTGAAGCTTTCTTT.

This clonotype was counted ten times or more. This rearrangement joins TRBV7-2 to TRBJ2-3, with 7 bases matching TRBD1. Germline CDR1 SGHTA, CDR2 FQGNSA. The CDR3 is made up of 17 amino acids. The junction had 14 bases not matched to a gene; V was cut back by 7 bases and J by 1 base. Here the CDR3 reads CASIFRGPPKRTDTQYF. The CDR3 DNA reads TGTGCCAGCATCTTTAGGGGGCCCCCAAAACGCACAGATACGCAGTATTTT. The full variable domain, completed using reference TRBV7-2 and TRBJ2-3, is GAGVSQSPSNKVTEKGKDVELRCDPISGHTALYWYRQSLGQGLEFLIYFQGNSAPDKSGLPSDRFSAERTGGSVSTLTIQRTQQEDSAVYLCASIFRGPPKRTDTQYFGPGTRLTVL.

This clonotype was seen ten or more times. The CDR3: CASSSVGTGELFF. For the CDR3, the DNA is TGTGCCAGCAGCTCGGTGGGGACCGGGGAGCTGTTTTTT. The chain employs TRBV7-2 and TRBJ2-2; D call uncertain. Trimming shortened V by 4 bases and J by 5 bases, and 8 bases separated the two germline ends. The length of the CDR3 is 13 residues. Germline CDR1 is SGHTA and CDR2 is FQGNSA.

This clonotype was counted many times. V is TRBV20-1 and J is TRBJ1-1, with D possibly being TRBD1 (5 bases). V shed 0 bases and J shed 5 bases, with 13 bases lying between them. Per germline, CDR1 DFQATT and CDR2 SNEGSKA (reference sequence). CDR3 length: 14 amino acids. As DNA, the CDR3 is TGCAGTGCTAGAGATCTAGGGGTAGAGACTGAAGCTTTCTTT. Translated, it gives CSARDLGVETEAFF.

This clonotype was picked up a small number of times. V is TRBV20-1 and J is TRBJ2-7; D remains unclear. CDR1 DFQATT and CDR2 SNEGSKA come from the germline V gene (reference sequence). The CDR3 has 14 amino acids. V dropped 0 bases and J dropped 0 bases, with 9 bases sitting between them. The CDR3 spells CSARDAASSYEQYF. The CDR3 DNA follows: TGCAGTGCTAGAGATGCAGCATCCTCCTACGAGCAGTACTTC.

This clonotype was detected a few times. This chain links TRBV19 with TRBJ1-1; D unresolved. This CDR3 has 13 residues. The V and J ends lost 3 bases and 0 bases respectively, with 5 bases between them. The V gene's germline CDR1 is LNHDA and CDR2 SQIVND (reference sequence). The CDR3 loop is CASSISMNTEAFF. The DNA of the CDR3 is TGTGCCAGTAGTATTTCGATGAACACTGAAGCTTTCTTT. Together with reference TRBV19 and TRBJ1-1, the CDR3 gives the full variable domain: DGGITQSPKYLFRKEGQNVTLSCEQNLNHDAMYWYRQDPGQGLRLIYYSQIVNDFQKGDIAEGYSVSREKKESFPLTVTSAQKNPTAFYLCASSISMNTEAFFGQGTRLTVV.

The V and J genes are TRBV6-5 and TRBJ2-5; D gene uncertain. This CDR3 has 13 residues. Deletions cut 6 bases from V and 13 bases from J, with 21 bases between. Per the germline V gene, CDR1 is MNHEY and CDR2 is SVGAGI. The CDR3 region has the DNA TGTGCCAGCAGCGCCATGGGAAAATTGGCGTGGTACTTC. This codes for CASSAMGKLAWYF.

The chain joins TRBV5-1 to TRBJ2-1; 14 bases align to TRBD2. The CDR3 spans 17 residues. The germline V gene encodes CDR1 SGHRS and CDR2 YFSETQ. V shed 3 bases and J 3 bases; nucleotides not matched to a gene: 5. DNA of the CDR3: TGCGCCAGCAGCTCTGGGACTAGCGGGGGTTTCTACAATGAGCAGTTCTTC. Translating gives CASSSGTSGGFYNEQFF.